This T cell receptor beta chain was sequenced in a study of T cells after yellow fever vaccination. Across the study: With SMART-Seq v4 Ultra Low Input, the fractions containing low cell numbers were prepared. Findings of the study overall: By day 5 rather than day 15, the secondary response had peaked, though it was weaker. In FACS-sorted repertoires, abundant clonotypes from the bulk population could appear as contaminants.

V was trimmed by 6 bases and J by 0 bases, leaving 12 bases between them. From germline, CDR1 is MNHNS and CDR2 SASEGT. This CDR3 is built from 15 residues. This clonotype was recorded many times. Its specificity is not known. In making TCR cDNA, 5'RACE template switching added a universal primer site and UMIs to it. TCRdb passed the 5' RACE reads through MiXCR, listing each CDR3 protein once. The sample holds about 580,000 distinct CDR3 sequences, roughly 17% seen once. This chain uses TRBV6-1 with TRBJ1-5; D gene unclear. The origin of this receptor is a man aged 18 to 29 who received the YFV17D yellow fever vaccine. The sample was PBMCs, taken about 5 days after the first yellow fever vaccination. The DNA for the CDR3 is TGTGCCAGCAGAATCTCCAGGAATAGCAATCAGCCCCAGCATTTT. Translating it yields CASRISRNSNQPQHF.